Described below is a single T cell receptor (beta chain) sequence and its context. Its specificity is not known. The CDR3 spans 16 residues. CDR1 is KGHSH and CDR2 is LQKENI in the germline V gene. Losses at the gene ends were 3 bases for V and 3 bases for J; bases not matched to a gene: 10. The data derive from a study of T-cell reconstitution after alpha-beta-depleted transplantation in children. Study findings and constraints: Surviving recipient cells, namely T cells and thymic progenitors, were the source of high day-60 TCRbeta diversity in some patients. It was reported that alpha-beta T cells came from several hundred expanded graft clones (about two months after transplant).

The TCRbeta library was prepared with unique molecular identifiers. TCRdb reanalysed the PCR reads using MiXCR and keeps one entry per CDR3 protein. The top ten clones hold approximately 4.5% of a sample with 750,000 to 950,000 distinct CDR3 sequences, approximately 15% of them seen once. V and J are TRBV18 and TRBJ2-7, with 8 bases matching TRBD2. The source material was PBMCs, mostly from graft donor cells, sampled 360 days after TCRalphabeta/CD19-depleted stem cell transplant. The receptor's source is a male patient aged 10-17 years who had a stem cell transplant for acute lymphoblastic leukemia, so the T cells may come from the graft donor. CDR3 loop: CASSPGRGLEGYEQYF. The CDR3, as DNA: TGTGCCAGCTCACCGGGGCGGGGACTAGAAGGCTACGAGCAGTACTTC.